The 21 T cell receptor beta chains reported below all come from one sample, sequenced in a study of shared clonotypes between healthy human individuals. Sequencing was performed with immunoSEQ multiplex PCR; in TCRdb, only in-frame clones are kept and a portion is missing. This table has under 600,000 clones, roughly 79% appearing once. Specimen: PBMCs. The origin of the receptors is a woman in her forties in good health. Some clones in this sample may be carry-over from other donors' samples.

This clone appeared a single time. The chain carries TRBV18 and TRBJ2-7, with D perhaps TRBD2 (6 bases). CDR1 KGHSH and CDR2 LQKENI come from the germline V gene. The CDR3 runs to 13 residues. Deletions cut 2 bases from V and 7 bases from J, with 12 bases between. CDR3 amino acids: CASSPAGGTEQYF. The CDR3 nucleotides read TGTGCCAGCTCACCAGCCGGGGGTACGGAGCAGTACTTC.

CDR3 protein: CSVEFQPQETQYF. The CDR3 DNA reads as TGCAGCGTTGAATTCCAGCCCCAAGAGACCCAGTACTTC. The V gene is TRBV29-1, the J gene TRBJ2-5; D is unclear. Germline CDR1 reads SQVTM; CDR2 reads ANQGSEA. Trimming took off 2 bases at V and 1 base at J, with 8 bases between the two ends. This CDR3 is 13 amino acids long.

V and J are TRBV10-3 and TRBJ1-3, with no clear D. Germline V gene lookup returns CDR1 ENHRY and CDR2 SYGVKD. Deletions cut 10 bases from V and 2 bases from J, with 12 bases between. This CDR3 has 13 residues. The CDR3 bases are TGTGCCACCCAAGATTCCACTGGAAACACCATATATTTT. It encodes CATQDSTGNTIYF.

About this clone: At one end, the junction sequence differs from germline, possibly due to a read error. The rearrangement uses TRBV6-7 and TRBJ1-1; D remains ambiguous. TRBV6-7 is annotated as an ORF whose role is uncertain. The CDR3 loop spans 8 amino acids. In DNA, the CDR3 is TGTGCCAACAGTGAAGCTTTCTTT. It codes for CANSEAFF.

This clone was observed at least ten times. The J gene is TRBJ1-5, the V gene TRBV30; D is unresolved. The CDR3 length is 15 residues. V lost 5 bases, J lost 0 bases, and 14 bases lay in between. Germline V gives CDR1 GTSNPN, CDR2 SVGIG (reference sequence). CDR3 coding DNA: TGTGCCTGGTCTTCTAGGCTGGATAGCAATCAGCCCCAGCATTTT. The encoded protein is CAWSSRLDSNQPQHF.

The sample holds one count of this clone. The CDR3 nucleotides read TGTGCCATCAGTAACACCCCGGGGACGCAGTATTTT. The encoded protein is CAISNTPGTQYF. The chain links TRBV10-3 to TRBJ2-3, with D tentatively TRBD2 (5 bases). V was trimmed by 5 bases and J by 9 bases, leaving 12 bases between them. Germline assignment: CDR1 ENHRY and CDR2 SYGVKD. CDR3 length: 12 amino acids.

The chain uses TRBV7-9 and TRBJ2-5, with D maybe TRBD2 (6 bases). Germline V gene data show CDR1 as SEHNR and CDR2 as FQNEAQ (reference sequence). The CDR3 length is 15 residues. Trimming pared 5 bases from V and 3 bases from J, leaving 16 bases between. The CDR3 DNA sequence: TGTGCCAGCAGCGCTACATTCGAGCGGGAAGAGACCCAGTACTTC. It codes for CASSATFEREETQYF.

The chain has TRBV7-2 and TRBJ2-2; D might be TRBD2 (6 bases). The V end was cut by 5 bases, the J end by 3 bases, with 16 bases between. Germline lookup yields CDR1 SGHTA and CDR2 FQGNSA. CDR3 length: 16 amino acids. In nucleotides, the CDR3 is TGTGCCAGCAGCCCTAACCTAGCGCCAGACACCGGGGAGCTGTTTTTT. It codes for CASSPNLAPDTGELFF. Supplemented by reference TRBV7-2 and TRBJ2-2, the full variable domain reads GAGVSQSPSNKVTEKGKDVELRCDPISGHTALYWYRQSLGQGLEFLIYFQGNSAPDKSGLPSDRFSAERTGGSVSTLTIQRTQQEDSAVYLCASSPNLAPDTGELFFGEGSRLTVL.

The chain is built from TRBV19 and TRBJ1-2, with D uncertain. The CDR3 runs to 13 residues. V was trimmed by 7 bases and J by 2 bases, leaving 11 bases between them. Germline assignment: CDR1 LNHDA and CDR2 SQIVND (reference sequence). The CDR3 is CASMGNRNYGYTF. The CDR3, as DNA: TGTGCCAGTATGGGTAACCGGAACTATGGCTACACCTTC.

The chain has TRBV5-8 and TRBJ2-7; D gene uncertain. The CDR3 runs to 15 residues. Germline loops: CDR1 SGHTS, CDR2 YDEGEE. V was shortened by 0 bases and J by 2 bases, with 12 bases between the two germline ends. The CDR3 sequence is CASSLVGDKAYEQYF. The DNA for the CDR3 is TGTGCCAGCAGCTTGGTAGGCGACAAGGCCTACGAGCAGTACTTC.

DNA for the CDR3: TGCGCCAGCAGCGCCGGGACGACCACCGGGGAGCTGTTTTTT. Protein: CASSAGTTTGELFF. J is TRBJ2-2 and V is TRBV5-1; either TRBD1 or TRBD2 may fit D (5 bases each). CDR1 SGHRS and CDR2 YFSETQ come from the germline V gene. V was clipped by 4 bases and J by 4 bases, with 11 bases between them. The length of the CDR3 is 14 residues.

The DNA of the CDR3 is TGCGCCAGCAGCCAAGAGCGGGGGGCCTTAGCGGGTTTTGGGGCCAACGTCCTGACTTTC. Protein product: CASSQERGALAGFGANVLTF. V usage is TRBV4-1 and J usage is TRBJ2-6, with TRBD2 matching over 8 bases. The CDR3 has 20 amino acids. Germline V gene lookup returns CDR1 MGHRA and CDR2 YSYEKL. The ends lost 0 bases at V and 3 bases at J; junction bases unmatched: 13.

The CDR3 spells CASSWGQLYGYTF. CDR3 sequence (DNA): TGTGCCAGCAGTTGGGGACAGCTTTATGGCTACACCTTC. V is TRBV2 and J is TRBJ1-2; 7 bases map to TRBD1. The CDR3 consists of 13 residues. The V segment lost 5 bases and the J segment 5 bases; nucleotides outside the gene matches: 5. Germline loops: CDR1 SNHLY, CDR2 FYNNEI. The full variable domain, rest sourced from reference TRBV2 and TRBJ1-2, is EPEVTQTPSHQVTQMGQEVILRCVPISNHLYFYWYRQILGQKVEFLVSFYNNEISEKSEIFDDQFSVERPDGSNFTLKIRSTKLEDSAMYFCASSWGQLYGYTFGSGTRLTVV.

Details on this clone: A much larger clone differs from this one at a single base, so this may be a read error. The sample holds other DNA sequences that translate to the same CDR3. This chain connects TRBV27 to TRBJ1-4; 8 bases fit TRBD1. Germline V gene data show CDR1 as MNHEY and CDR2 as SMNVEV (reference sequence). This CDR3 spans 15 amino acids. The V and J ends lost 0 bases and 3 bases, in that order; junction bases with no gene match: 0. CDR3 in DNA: TGTGCCAGCAGTTTATCGGGACAGGCTAATGAAAAACTGTTTTTT. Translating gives CASSLSGQANEKLFF.

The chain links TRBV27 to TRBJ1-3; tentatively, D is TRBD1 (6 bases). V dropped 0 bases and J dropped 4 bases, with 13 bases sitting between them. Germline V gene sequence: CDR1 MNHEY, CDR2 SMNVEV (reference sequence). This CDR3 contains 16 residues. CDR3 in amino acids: CASSLSGRTAGNTIYF. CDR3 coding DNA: TGTGCCAGCAGTTTATCAGGGCGGACAGCCGGAAACACCATATATTTT.

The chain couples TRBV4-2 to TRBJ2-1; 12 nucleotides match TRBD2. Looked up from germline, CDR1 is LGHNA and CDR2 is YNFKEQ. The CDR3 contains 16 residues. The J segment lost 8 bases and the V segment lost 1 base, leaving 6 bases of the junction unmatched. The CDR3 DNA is TGTGCCAGCAGCCAAGGTGGACTAGCGGGAAAATATGAGCAGTTCTTC. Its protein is CASSQGGLAGKYEQFF.

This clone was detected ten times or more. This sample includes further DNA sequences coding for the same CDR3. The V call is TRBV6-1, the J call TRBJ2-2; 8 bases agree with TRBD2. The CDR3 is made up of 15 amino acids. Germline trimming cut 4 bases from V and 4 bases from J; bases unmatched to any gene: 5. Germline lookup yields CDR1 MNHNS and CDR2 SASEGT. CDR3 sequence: CASSAGRARTGELFF. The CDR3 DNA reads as TGTGCCAGCAGTGCCGGGAGGGCGCGCACCGGGGAGCTGTTTTTT.

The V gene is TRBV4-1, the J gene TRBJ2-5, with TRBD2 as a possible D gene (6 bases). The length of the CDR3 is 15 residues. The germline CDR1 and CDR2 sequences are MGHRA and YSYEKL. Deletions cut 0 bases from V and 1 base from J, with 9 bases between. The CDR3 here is CASSQDPTSQETQYF. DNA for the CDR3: TGCGCCAGCAGCCAAGACCCGACTAGCCAAGAGACCCAGTACTTC.

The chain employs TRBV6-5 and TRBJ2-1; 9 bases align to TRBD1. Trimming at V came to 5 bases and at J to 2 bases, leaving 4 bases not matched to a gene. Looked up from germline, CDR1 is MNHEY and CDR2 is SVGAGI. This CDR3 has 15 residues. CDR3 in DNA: TGTGCCAGCAGTAGAGGACAGGGGACCTACAATGAGCAGTTCTTC. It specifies CASSRGQGTYNEQFF.

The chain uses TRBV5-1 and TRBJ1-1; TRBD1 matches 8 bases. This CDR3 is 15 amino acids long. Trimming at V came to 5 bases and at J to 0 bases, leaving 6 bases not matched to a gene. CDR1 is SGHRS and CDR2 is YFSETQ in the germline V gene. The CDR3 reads CASRAGTGMNTEAFF. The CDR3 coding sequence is TGCGCCAGCAGGGCCGGGACAGGAATGAACACTGAAGCTTTCTTT.

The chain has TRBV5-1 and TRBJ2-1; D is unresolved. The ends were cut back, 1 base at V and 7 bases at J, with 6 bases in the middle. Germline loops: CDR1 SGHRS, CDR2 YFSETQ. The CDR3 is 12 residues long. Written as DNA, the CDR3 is TGCGCCAGCAGCTTGTGGGAAAATGAGCAGTTCTTC. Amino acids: CASSLWENEQFF.